The 13 T cell receptor beta chains presented below share a single source sample, sequenced in a study of beta chain features in type 1 diabetes. The sequenced template was cDNA made from the entire isolated RNA. Assay used: immunoSEQ multiplex PCR; TCRdb lists only in-frame clones, some missing. The sample lists 240,000 or so clones, 68% seen once, with approximately 0.053% in the top ten. The sample was naive CD4+ T cells from blood. Every receptor here comes from a man aged 25 to 40 in good health.

There are a few counts of this clone. The J gene is TRBJ1-5, the V gene TRBV28; no definite D call. The germline CDR1 and CDR2 sequences are MDHEN and SYDVKM. V was cut by 7 bases and J by 3 bases, with 13 bases left in between. This CDR3 comprises 14 residues. As DNA, the CDR3 is TGTGCCAGCACCAGTTTGTCCTCCAATCAGCCCCAGCATTTT. Encoded protein: CASTSLSSNQPQHF. The full variable domain, rest sourced from reference TRBV28 and TRBJ1-5, is DVKVTQSSRYLVKRTGEKVFLECVQDMDHENMFWYRQDPGLGLRLIYFSYDVKMKEKGDIPEGYSVSREKKERFSLILESASTNQTSMYLCASTSLSSNQPQHFGDGTRLSIL.

This clone was detected only once. The chain is built from TRBV19 and TRBJ2-1; 12 nucleotides agree with TRBD2. Germline assignment: CDR1 LNHDA and CDR2 SQIVND (reference sequence). The CDR3 runs to 15 residues. V was pared by 5 bases and J by 4 bases, with 3 bases of the junction left unmatched. The CDR3 protein is CASSYGLAGYNEQFF. Written as DNA, the CDR3 is TGTGCCAGTAGTTACGGACTAGCGGGATACAATGAGCAGTTCTTC. Full variable domain (rest looked up from reference TRBV19 and TRBJ2-1): DGGITQSPKYLFRKEGQNVTLSCEQNLNHDAMYWYRQDPGQGLRLIYYSQIVNDFQKGDIAEGYSVSREKKESFPLTVTSAQKNPTAFYLCASSYGLAGYNEQFFGPGTRLTVL.

CDR3 amino acids: CASSNEQYF. As DNA, the CDR3 is TGCGCCAGCAGCAACGAGCAGTACTTC. The chain links TRBV23-1 to TRBJ2-7; D is ambiguous. TRBV23-1 belongs to the ORF category, with a function that is uncertain. V was pared by 6 bases and J by 5 bases, with 2 bases between. The CDR3 runs to 9 residues.

This clone has just one count. The chain links TRBV7-9 to TRBJ2-1; TRBD2 agrees at 7 bases. Germline CDR1 is SEHNR and CDR2 is FQNEAQ (reference sequence). Trimming at V came to 6 bases and at J to 5 bases, leaving 7 bases not matched to a gene. This CDR3 comprises 14 residues. The CDR3 sequence: CASRTGTIDNEQFF. The CDR3 DNA reads as TGTGCCAGCAGGACCGGGACTATAGACAATGAGCAGTTCTTC. The whole variable domain, remainder taken from reference TRBV7-9 and TRBJ2-1, is DTGVSQNPRHKITKRGQNVTFRCDPISEHNRLYWYRQTLGQGPEFLTYFQNEAQLEKSRLLSDRFSAERPKGSFSTLEIQRTEQGDSAMYLCASRTGTIDNEQFFGPGTRLTVL.

V and J are TRBV18 and TRBJ1-1; D gene uncertain. Trimming cost V 8 bases and J 1 base, with 5 bases left between them. The V gene's germline CDR1 is KGHSH and CDR2 LQKENI. The CDR3 runs 11 residues. CDR3 amino acids: CASRENTEAFF. The CDR3 bases are TGTGCCAGCAGGGAGAACACTGAAGCTTTCTTT.

The chain joins TRBV7-8 to TRBJ2-1; no clear D gene. CDR3 length equals 15 residues. Trimming took off 0 bases at V and 10 bases at J, with 16 bases between the two ends. Per germline, CDR1 SGHVS and CDR2 FQNEAQ. CDR3 sequence reads: CASSLAGPVQWEQFF. The CDR3 nucleotides are TGTGCCAGCAGCTTAGCGGGTCCCGTTCAATGGGAGCAGTTCTTC. Filled out from reference TRBV7-8 and TRBJ2-1, the complete variable domain reads GAGVSQSPRYKVAKRGQDVALRCDPISGHVSLFWYQQALGQGPEFLTYFQNEAQLDKSGLPSDRFFAERPEGSVSTLKIQRTQQEDSAVYLCASSLAGPVQWEQFFGPGTRLTVL.

The chain combines TRBV28 with TRBJ2-4; 7 bases match TRBD1. The V and J ends lost 5 bases and 4 bases, in that order; junction bases with no gene match: 8. The CDR3 covers 15 residues. CDR1 and CDR2 (germline): MDHEN, SYDVKM. The CDR3 DNA is TGTGCCAGCAGTCCCACCCGGGACAGTAAAAACATTCAGTACTTC. Amino acids: CASSPTRDSKNIQYF. Filled out from reference TRBV28 and TRBJ2-4, the complete variable domain reads DVKVTQSSRYLVKRTGEKVFLECVQDMDHENMFWYRQDPGLGLRLIYFSYDVKMKEKGDIPEGYSVSREKKERFSLILESASTNQTSMYLCASSPTRDSKNIQYFGAGTRLSVL.

The chain joins TRBV21-1 to TRBJ1-2. TRBV21-1 is labeled a pseudogene. The CDR3 spans 13 residues. This CDR3 is CASSATGTCGYTF. The CDR3 bases are TGTGCCAGCAGCGCGACCGGGACGTGCGGCTACACCTTC.

The chain links TRBV13 to TRBJ2-7; D remains ambiguous. Between the trimmed V and J ends, which lost 2 bases and 2 bases, there was a span of 7 bases. Germline V lookup: CDR1 PRHDT, CDR2 FYEKMQ (reference sequence). The CDR3 totals 13 residues. This chain's CDR3 is CASSLPGTYEQYF. The CDR3 region has the DNA TGTGCCAGCAGCTTACCAGGCACCTACGAGCAGTACTTC. The variable domain in full, with the rest retrieved from reference TRBV13 and TRBJ2-7, is AAGVIQSPRHLIKEKRETATLKCYPIPRHDTVYWYQQGPGQDPQFLISFYEKMQSDKGSIPDRFSAQQFSDYHSELNMSSLELGDSALYFCASSLPGTYEQYFGPGTRLTVT.

The rearrangement joins TRBV25-1 to TRBJ1-1; a weak D match, TRBD1 (6 bases). Germline CDR1 MGHDK, CDR2 SYGVNS. This CDR3 contains 13 residues. V lost 7 bases and J lost 5, with 14 bases in between. CDR3 bases: TGTGCCAGCACAACGGACAGTAGGACTGAAGCTTTCTTT. Protein sequence: CASTTDSRTEAFF.

The rearrangement links TRBV29-1 to TRBJ2-5, with D possibly matching TRBD2 (7 bases). Germline V gives CDR1 SQVTM, CDR2 ANQGSEA. The CDR3 length is 13 residues. The V end was cut by 3 bases, the J end by 5 bases, with 13 bases between. The CDR3 nucleotides are TGCAGCGTTGAGAAAGGGGGAGGGGAGACCCAGTACTTC. This sequence encodes CSVEKGGGETQYF.

The CDR3, as DNA: TGTGCCTGGAGGGGTGGATCGAACACTGAAGCTTTCTTT. It codes for CAWRGGSNTEAFF. The chain is built from TRBV30 and TRBJ1-1; D uncertain. Germline V gives CDR1 GTSNPN, CDR2 SVGIG (reference sequence). The V gene lost 3 bases and the J gene lost 1 base, with 9 bases spanning the gap. This CDR3 region has 13 residues.

As concerns this clone: Different DNA sequences within this sample yield the same CDR3. This chain connects TRBV30 to TRBJ2-5; the match to TRBD2 covers 8 bases. Looked up from germline, CDR1 is GTSNPN and CDR2 is SVGIG (reference sequence). This CDR3 is built from 13 residues. The J segment lost 5 bases and the V segment lost 1 base, leaving 3 bases of the junction unmatched. The CDR3 sequence: CAWSGGLGETQYF. The CDR3 nucleotides are TGTGCCTGGAGTGGGGGACTAGGGGAGACCCAGTACTTC.